These 19 T cell receptor beta chains came from one sample sequenced in a study of T cell changes during pregnancy in multiple sclerosis. Sequenced by immunoSEQ multiplex PCR; TCRdb stores in-frame clones only, minus some. The table has about 67,000 clones, approximately 93% seen once; the top ten hold more than 1.4%. Sequencing used peripheral blood, obtained in the second trimester of pregnancy. The receptor set was obtained from a female donor with multiple sclerosis, enrolled in a pregnancy study.

This clone has a single count. This sequence joins TRBV7-2 and TRBJ1-5, with TRBD1 identical over 7 bases. J was trimmed by 5 bases and V by 3 bases; bases with no gene match: 4. CDR3 length: 14 residues. Germline V gene sequence: CDR1 SGHTA, CDR2 FQGNSA. The CDR3 spells CASSLAQGYQPQHF. CDR3 in DNA: TGTGCCAGCAGCTTGGCACAGGGGTATCAGCCCCAGCATTTT.

The chain links TRBV7-9 to TRBJ2-3; the match to TRBD1 covers 9 bases. The germline V gene has CDR1 SEHNR and CDR2 FQNEAQ (reference sequence). V lost 2 bases to trimming and J lost 3 bases; unmatched junction nucleotides: 6. The CDR3 contains 16 residues. This chain's CDR3 is CASSLILGTGTDTQYF. CDR3 nucleotides: TGTGCCAGCAGCTTAATTCTTGGGACAGGGACAGATACGCAGTATTTT.

The V call is TRBV29-1, the J call TRBJ2-7; 8 nucleotides line up with TRBD1. J gave up 4 bases and V 4 bases, and 12 bases lay outside the gene matches. CDR1 and CDR2 (germline): SQVTM, ANQGSEA. The CDR3 length is 15 residues. CDR3 sequence reads: CSVGGLQGAKYEQYF. DNA for the CDR3: TGCAGCGTTGGGGGGTTGCAGGGGGCGAAATACGAGCAGTACTTC.

The rearrangement links TRBV5-4 to TRBJ1-1; 7 bases map to TRBD1. Unmatched junction bases numbered 3, after V lost 2 bases and J lost 5 bases. This CDR3 region has 13 residues. CDR1 is SGHNT, CDR2 YYREEE, per germline (reference sequence). The CDR3 region is CASSFTGVTEAFF. DNA for the CDR3: TGTGCCAGCAGCTTTACAGGGGTGACTGAAGCTTTCTTT.

The chain employs TRBV7-6 and TRBJ2-1; D might be TRBD2 (6 bases). V was pared by 4 bases and J by 4 bases, with 11 bases between. The CDR3 covers 14 residues. CDR1 is SGHVS, CDR2 FNYEAQ, per germline. Here the CDR3 DNA reads TGTGCCAGCAGCTCCCGCGGAGGGTACAATGAGCAGTTCTTC. As protein: CASSSRGGYNEQFF.

This rearrangement joins TRBV7-8 to TRBJ1-5; perhaps TRBD1 as D (5 bases). The CDR3 contains 17 residues. CDR1 is SGHVS, CDR2 FQNEAQ, per germline. Trimming took 1 base from V and 3 from J, leaving 16 bases between them. For the CDR3, the DNA is TGTGCCAGCAGCTTAGAGTCCGGGGGACGCCTCAATCAGCCCCAGCATTTT. Protein product: CASSLESGGRLNQPQHF.

The chain has TRBV19 and TRBJ2-1, with a tentative D call TRBD1 (6 bases). From germline, CDR1 is LNHDA and CDR2 SQIVND (reference sequence). V lost 10 bases and J lost 6, with 19 bases in between. This CDR3 comprises 14 residues. This CDR3 is CATKHRVNGNEQFF. CDR3 DNA: TGTGCCACCAAACACAGGGTAAACGGCAATGAGCAGTTCTTC.

The rearrangement joins TRBV25-1 to TRBJ1-1; TRBD1 matches at 8 bases. This CDR3 region has 14 residues. Unmatched junction bases numbered 2, after V lost 5 bases and J lost 0 bases. Germline CDR1 and CDR2: MGHDK and SYGVNS. DNA of the CDR3: TGTGCCAGCAGTCTGACAGGGGTGAACACTGAAGCTTTCTTT. Translation: CASSLTGVNTEAFF.

The rearrangement links TRBV18 to TRBJ1-1, with 9 positions matching TRBD1. This CDR3 region has 14 residues. J was trimmed by 4 bases and V by 4 bases; bases with no gene match: 4. Germline-derived CDR1 and CDR2 are KGHSH and LQKENI. The CDR3 DNA sequence: TGTGCCAGCTCACTCCGGGACAGGGCCACTGAAGCTTTCTTT. As protein: CASSLRDRATEAFF.

The chain uses TRBV2 and TRBJ1-2, with 10 positions matching TRBD1. V dropped 4 bases and J dropped 8; count of bases not matched to a gene: 1. The CDR3 contains 12 residues. Germline lookup yields CDR1 SNHLY and CDR2 FYNNEI. CDR3 residues: CASSADRGGYTF. Here the CDR3 DNA reads TGTGCCAGCAGTGCGGACAGGGGGGGCTACACCTTC. Supplemented by reference TRBV2 and TRBJ1-2, the full variable domain reads EPEVTQTPSHQVTQMGQEVILRCVPISNHLYFYWYRQILGQKVEFLVSFYNNEISEKSEIFDDQFSVERPDGSNFTLKIRSTKLEDSAMYFCASSADRGGYTFGSGTRLTVV.

The rearrangement links TRBV27 to TRBJ1-2; D possibly corresponds to TRBD1 (6 bases). CDR3 size: 16 residues. CDR1 is MNHEY and CDR2 is SMNVEV in the germline V gene (reference sequence). The V end was cut by 3 bases, the J end by 8 bases, with 22 bases between. CDR3 protein: CASSFGWGPDFEGYTF. The CDR3 region has the DNA TGTGCCAGCAGTTTTGGGTGGGGGCCCGATTTCGAGGGCTACACCTTC.

The chain carries TRBV30 and TRBJ1-1; D is possibly TRBD1 (5 bases). The length of the CDR3 is 15 residues. Trimming left V 1 base short and J 8 bases short, with 20 bases between. Germline values: CDR1 GTSNPN, CDR2 SVGIG (reference sequence). CDR3 residues: CAWSERSTAGPEAFF. CDR3 DNA sequence: TGTGCCTGGAGTGAACGGTCGACAGCGGGTCCCGAAGCTTTCTTT. The entire variable domain, with the rest obtained from reference TRBV30 and TRBJ1-1, is as follows: SQTIHQWPATLVQPVGSPLSLECTVEGTSNPNLYWYRQAAGRGLQLLFYSVGIGQISSEVPQNLSASRPQDRQFILSSKKLLLSDSGFYLCAWSERSTAGPEAFFGQGTRLTVV.

This chain uses TRBV5-1 with TRBJ1-5; D is undetermined. V dropped 0 bases and J dropped 3 bases, with 7 bases sitting between them. Germline values: CDR1 SGHRS, CDR2 YFSETQ. This CDR3 has 14 residues. The CDR3 loop reads CASSLDISNQPQHF. The DNA for the CDR3 is TGCGCCAGCAGCTTGGATATTTCCAATCAGCCCCAGCATTTT.

V usage is TRBV27 and J usage is TRBJ2-7; D gene uncertain. CDR1 is MNHEY and CDR2 is SMNVEV in the germline V gene (reference sequence). The CDR3 sequence is 14 residues long. V dropped 0 bases and J dropped 1 base, with 7 bases sitting between them. The DNA of the CDR3 is TGTGCCAGCAGTTTATCGCGGCAGTCCTACGAGCAGTACTTC. This codes for CASSLSRQSYEQYF.

CDR3: CSVAGGAAGETQYF. In DNA form, the CDR3 reads TGCAGCGTTGCGGGGGGGGCGGCGGGCGAGACCCAGTACTTC. V usage is TRBV29-1 and J usage is TRBJ2-5; 8 bases map to TRBD2. With 4 bases clipped from V and 5 bases from J, the junction kept 9 bases outside the gene matches. Per germline, CDR1 SQVTM and CDR2 ANQGSEA. This CDR3 spans 14 amino acids. The complete variable domain, with remaining parts taken from reference TRBV29-1 and TRBJ2-5, reads SAVISQKPSRDICQRGTSLTIQCQVDSQVTMMFWYRQQPGQSLTLIATANQGSEATYESGFVIDKFPISRPNLTFSTLTVSNMSPEDSSIYLCSVAGGAAGETQYFGPGTRLLVL.

This sequence joins TRBV6-6 and TRBJ1-1; D remains unclear. This CDR3 is 11 amino acids long. Trimming shortened V by 7 bases and J by 5 bases, and 8 bases separated the two germline ends. The germline gives CDR1 MNHNY, CDR2 SVGAGI (reference sequence). CDR3 region: CASNRRTEAFF. The DNA for the CDR3 is TGTGCCAGCAATCGGAGGACTGAAGCTTTCTTT.

Of note for this clone: One end of the junction does not line up with germline, which may come from a read error. Here the CDR3 reads CANSYSGTRRETQYF. The CDR3, as DNA: TGTGCCAACAGTTACTCAGGGACTCGGAGAGAGACCCAGTACTTC. The chain uses TRBV6-5 and TRBJ2-5, with D possibly matching TRBD2 (6 bases). The V gene's germline CDR1 is MNHEY and CDR2 SVGAGI. The CDR3 extends over 15 amino acids.

The chain employs TRBV14 and TRBJ1-2; D not certain. The CDR3 runs 13 residues. The V end was cut by 4 bases, the J end by 1 base, with 7 bases between. Germline CDR1 SGHDN, CDR2 FVKESK. In DNA, the CDR3 is TGTGCCAGCAGCCCTGCGGTTAACTATGGCTACACCTTC. Translating it yields CASSPAVNYGYTF.

The gene calls are TRBV7-8 and TRBJ2-1; 7 positions agree with TRBD2. The length of the CDR3 is 15 residues. V lost 1 base, J lost 8 bases, and 8 bases stayed unmatched. From germline, CDR1 is SGHVS and CDR2 FQNEAQ. CDR3: CASSLGTSEIHEQFF. Written as DNA, the CDR3 is TGTGCCAGCAGCTTAGGAACTAGCGAGATTCATGAGCAGTTCTTC.